This T cell receptor (beta chain) was profiled in a study of beta chain features in type 1 diabetes. Overall study results and limits: TCRB CDR3s were moderately but significantly shorter in Type 1 diabetes patients in all four CD4+ subsets.

With respect to this clone: The antigen is undetermined.

Trimming took off 7 bases at V and 6 bases at J, with 14 bases between the two ends. CDR3 length: 13 residues. The germline V gene has CDR1 SNHLY and CDR2 FYNNEI. Expressed TCRB transcripts were sequenced because the isolated RNA had all been reverse transcribed beforehand. Sequencing used immunoSEQ multiplex PCR; TCRdb keeps in-frame clones, though not all of them. Of 25,000 or so clones listed, roughly three quarters were seen once; the top ten hold approximately 2.1%. The material sequenced was Tregs from blood. The TCR sequence derives from a woman aged 40 to 50 in good health. The genes are TRBV2 and TRBJ2-3, with a tentative D call TRBD2 (6 bases). Written as DNA, the CDR3 is TGTGCCAGCAAGTGGGGAGGAGGGGATACGCAGTATTTT. It encodes CASKWGGGDTQYF.